What follows are 32 T cell receptor beta chains derived from one specimen sequenced in a study of T cell responses to AZD1222 COVID-19 vaccine. Assay: immunoSEQ multiplex PCR; the TCRdb copy retains only in-frame clones and omits some. The table has about 150,000 clones, 90% seen once. Source: peripheral blood, taken on day 0 of AZD1222 vaccination. Receptors were obtained from an adult in good health.

The CDR3 loop is CSVAGTSVYEQYF. The CDR3 nucleotides are TGCAGCGTAGCCGGGACTAGCGTCTACGAGCAGTACTTC. The chain links TRBV29-1 to TRBJ2-7; 10 bases map to TRBD2. With V trimmed by 6 bases and J by 3 bases, 5 bases remained unmatched. CDR3 size: 13 residues. Per the germline V gene, CDR1 is SQVTM and CDR2 is ANQGSEA.

The J gene is TRBJ1-1, the V gene TRBV3-1 (or the pseudogene TRBV3-2), with D hard to call. CDR1 is LGHDT, CDR2 YNNKEL, per germline (reference sequence). The CDR3 runs to 12 residues. V was shortened by 0 bases and J by 4 bases, with 3 bases between the two germline ends. CDR3 DNA sequence: TGTGCCAGCAGCCAAGATCTCACTGAAGCTTTCTTT. As protein: CASSQDLTEAFF.

The chain recombines TRBV28 with TRBJ1-3; 9 nucleotides line up with TRBD1. Germline V gene lookup returns CDR1 MDHEN and CDR2 SYDVKM. With 4 bases clipped from V and 0 bases from J, the junction kept 10 bases outside the gene matches. CDR3 length: 18 residues. The CDR3 nucleotides are TGTGCCAGCAGTTACGGACAGGGGAATTGGCTCTCTGGAAACACCATATATTTT. It is translated as CASSYGQGNWLSGNTIYF.

The gene calls are TRBV7-2 and TRBJ2-1; D call uncertain. CDR1 is SGHTA and CDR2 is FQGNSA in the germline V gene. Trimming stripped 3 bases from V and 2 bases from J, with 8 bases between. This CDR3 region has 14 residues. The CDR3 loop reads CASSLGQTYNEQFF. CDR3 bases: TGTGCCAGCAGCTTGGGTCAAACCTACAATGAGCAGTTCTTC.

The chain uses TRBV5-6 and TRBJ2-1; possible D gene TRBD2, 5 bases. The germline V gene has CDR1 SGHDT and CDR2 YYEEEE. This CDR3 has 16 amino acids. Deletions cut 1 base from V and 2 bases from J, with 13 bases between. CDR3 nucleotide sequence: TGTGCCAGCAGCTTGAATCGGGGTATAGCCTACAATGAGCAGTTCTTC. Translating gives CASSLNRGIAYNEQFF.

The chain carries TRBV14 and TRBJ1-2; unclear D gene. V dropped 1 base and J dropped 5 bases, with 2 bases sitting between them. Germline values: CDR1 SGHDN, CDR2 FVKESK. The CDR3 is 11 residues long. This CDR3 reads CASSQGYGYTF. CDR3 DNA: TGTGCCAGCAGCCAAGGTTATGGCTACACCTTC.

This chain connects TRBV10-3 to TRBJ2-3, with a tentative D call TRBD1 (6 bases). V shed 3 bases and J shed 1 base, with 11 bases lying between them. The germline V gene encodes CDR1 ENHRY and CDR2 SYGVKD. The CDR3 contains 15 residues. Here the CDR3 reads CAISDTGKGTDTQYF. The CDR3 region has the DNA TGTGCCATCAGTGACACAGGGAAGGGCACAGATACGCAGTATTTT.

J is TRBJ1-4 and V is TRBV4-3; D remains ambiguous. The length of the CDR3 is 16 residues. V was cut by 0 bases and J by 0 bases, with 8 bases left in between. CDR1 and CDR2 from the germline V gene are LGHNA and YSLEER. Here the CDR3 DNA reads TGCGCCAGCAGCCAAGAGAGCGTTGCAACTAATGAAAAACTGTTTTTT. Its protein product is CASSQESVATNEKLFF.

The chain is built from TRBV5-6 and TRBJ2-1; 10 nucleotides line up with TRBD1. The CDR3 spans 14 residues. Germline-derived CDR1 and CDR2 are SGHDT and YYEEEE. The ends lost 7 bases at V and 9 bases at J; junction bases unmatched: 10. This chain's CDR3 is CASQSGTGVGEQFF. The CDR3 nucleotides read TGTGCCAGCCAATCCGGGACAGGGGTGGGTGAGCAGTTCTTC.

The gene calls are TRBV9 and TRBJ2-1; tentative D call: TRBD2 (6 bases). The CDR3 length is 15 residues. Germline V gives CDR1 SGDLS, CDR2 YYNGEE. The germline V and J ends were trimmed by 0 bases and 7 bases, with 14 bases remaining between them. The CDR3 reads CASSVATGVGNEQFF. The CDR3 nucleotides are TGTGCCAGCAGCGTAGCGACGGGAGTCGGTAATGAGCAGTTCTTC.

The V gene is TRBV18, the J gene TRBJ1-3; a weak D match, TRBD1 (5 bases). The CDR3 contains 16 residues. Germline V gene sequence: CDR1 KGHSH, CDR2 LQKENI. Trimming removed 3 bases from V and 0 bases from J, with 12 bases in between. The CDR3 DNA sequence: TGTGCCAGCTCACCTTCGACAGCCGGCTCTGGAAACACCATATATTTT. This encodes CASSPSTAGSGNTIYF. The complete variable domain, with remaining parts taken from reference TRBV18 and TRBJ1-3, reads NAGVMQNPRHLVRRRGQEARLRCSPMKGHSHVYWYRQLPEEGLKFMVYLQKENIIDESGMPKERFSAEFPKEGPSILRIQQVVRGDSAAYFCASSPSTAGSGNTIYFGEGSWLTVV.

This clone has only one observation. V usage is TRBV7-2 and J usage is TRBJ1-5; D might be TRBD1 (6 bases). The length of the CDR3 is 17 residues. Germline V CDR1 and CDR2: SGHTA, FQGNSA. The V and J ends lost 5 bases and 1 base respectively, with 18 bases between them. DNA for the CDR3: TGTGCCAGCAGCCCAACAGGGCTCGGTATGAGCAATCAGCCCCAGCATTTT. This codes for CASSPTGLGMSNQPQHF. Full variable domain (missing parts from reference TRBV7-2 and TRBJ1-5): GAGVSQSPSNKVTEKGKDVELRCDPISGHTALYWYRQSLGQGLEFLIYFQGNSAPDKSGLPSDRFSAERTGGSVSTLTIQRTQQEDSAVYLCASSPTGLGMSNQPQHFGDGTRLSIL.

V usage is TRBV3-1 (or the pseudogene TRBV3-2) and J usage is TRBJ2-7, with 7 bases aligning to TRBD2. The CDR3 spans 15 residues. The V segment lost 5 bases and the J segment 3 bases; nucleotides outside the gene matches: 10. CDR1 LGHDT and CDR2 YNNKEL come from the germline V gene (reference sequence). The CDR3 region is CASSSPVAGVYEQYF. CDR3 nucleotides: TGTGCCAGCAGCTCCCCGGTGGCGGGAGTCTACGAGCAGTACTTC.

The chain links TRBV30 to TRBJ2-2, with TRBD2 matching over 9 bases. Losses at the gene ends were 0 bases for V and 3 bases for J; bases not matched to a gene: 5. The CDR3 is 16 amino acids. The germline gives CDR1 GTSNPN, CDR2 SVGIG (reference sequence). CDR3 region: CAWSVWAGGDTGELFF. Here the CDR3 DNA reads TGTGCCTGGAGTGTATGGGCGGGAGGGGACACCGGGGAGCTGTTTTTT.

CDR3 bases: TGTGCCAGCAGTTCTCAGGGGGCTAACACCGGGGAGCTGTTTTTT. It translates to CASSSQGANTGELFF. This chain connects TRBV28 to TRBJ2-2; 8 bases align to TRBD1. Germline loops: CDR1 MDHEN, CDR2 SYDVKM. The V and J ends lost 4 bases and 2 bases, in that order; junction bases with no gene match: 3. The CDR3 has 15 amino acids.

This clone was seen once. The CDR3 region is CAISDSAGGPVYEQYF. Written as DNA, the CDR3 is TGTGCCATCAGTGACTCAGCGGGAGGGCCGGTCTACGAGCAGTACTTC. This rearrangement joins TRBV10-3 to TRBJ2-7; 10 bases agree with TRBD2. After removal of 3 bases from V and 3 bases from J, the junction contained 8 bases not matched to a gene. Germline V gene data show CDR1 as ENHRY and CDR2 as SYGVKD. The CDR3 extends over 16 amino acids.

This sequence joins TRBV4-1 and TRBJ2-2; D not certain. This CDR3 region has 15 residues. Germline V gene data show CDR1 as MGHRA and CDR2 as YSYEKL. V lost 1 base and J 0 bases, leaving 6 bases between the germline ends. The CDR3: CASSQAPTNTGELFF. As DNA, the CDR3 is TGCGCCAGCAGCCAAGCCCCCACGAACACCGGGGAGCTGTTTTTT.

The chain couples TRBV19 to TRBJ2-2, with TRBD1 matching over 7 bases. CDR3 length: 14 amino acids. The germline CDR1 and CDR2 sequences are LNHDA and SQIVND (reference sequence). The V gene end was trimmed by 4 bases and the J gene end by 7 bases; junction bases not matched to a gene: 6. The CDR3 sequence: CASSKTTGIGELFF. The CDR3 bases are TGTGCCAGTAGTAAGACGACAGGGATCGGGGAGCTGTTTTTT. Supplemented by reference TRBV19 and TRBJ2-2, the full variable domain reads DGGITQSPKYLFRKEGQNVTLSCEQNLNHDAMYWYRQDPGQGLRLIYYSQIVNDFQKGDIAEGYSVSREKKESFPLTVTSAQKNPTAFYLCASSKTTGIGELFFGEGSRLTVL.

The CDR3 is CASSPPADSSDEQYF. CDR3 nucleotide sequence: TGTGCCAGCAGCCCCCCCGCGGACAGTTCAGACGAGCAGTACTTC. The V gene is TRBV6-2 or TRBV6-3, the J gene TRBJ2-7, with a tentative D call TRBD1 (6 bases). CDR1 and CDR2 from the germline V gene are MNHEY and SVGEGT. Trimming removed 6 bases from V and 5 bases from J, with 20 bases in between. This CDR3 region has 15 residues.

V gene TRBV7-2 combines with J gene TRBJ2-7, with D perhaps TRBD2 (5 bases). Trimming shortened V by 4 bases and J by 0 bases, and 13 bases separated the two germline ends. Looked up from germline, CDR1 is SGHTA and CDR2 is FQGNSA. This CDR3 has 15 amino acids. CDR3 sequence: CASSYSPSSSYEQYF. CDR3 nucleotides: TGTGCCAGCAGCTACAGTCCTAGCTCCTCCTACGAGCAGTACTTC. Looking up the rest from reference TRBV7-2 and TRBJ2-7 gives the full variable domain: GAGVSQSPSNKVTEKGKDVELRCDPISGHTALYWYRQSLGQGLEFLIYFQGNSAPDKSGLPSDRFSAERTGGSVSTLTIQRTQQEDSAVYLCASSYSPSSSYEQYFGPGTRLTVT.

The chain carries TRBV19 and TRBJ2-1, with TRBD2 matching 9 bases. CDR3 size: 17 residues. Per the germline V gene, CDR1 is LNHDA and CDR2 is SQIVND (reference sequence). V lost 0 bases to trimming and J lost 1 base; unmatched junction nucleotides: 4. CDR3: CASSIDSAGGSYNEQFF. The CDR3 DNA sequence: TGTGCCAGTAGTATAGATTCAGCGGGAGGTTCCTACAATGAGCAGTTCTTC.

The chain uses TRBV14 and TRBJ2-1; D gene ambiguous. The CDR3 runs 13 residues. Per germline, CDR1 SGHDN and CDR2 FVKESK. The ends were cut back, 4 bases at V and 2 bases at J, with 6 bases in the middle. CDR3 sequence reads: CASSRGTYNEQFF. Written as DNA, the CDR3 is TGTGCCAGCAGCCGTGGCACCTACAATGAGCAGTTCTTC.

The V and J genes are TRBV18 and TRBJ2-7; 9 nucleotides agree with TRBD1. Germline CDR1 is KGHSH and CDR2 is LQKENI. Trimming cost V 6 bases and J 5 bases; bases outside gene matches: 8. This CDR3 region has 14 residues. CDR3 coding DNA: TGTGCCAGCTCGTCCACAGGGGGCGGAAACGAGCAGTACTTC. Translation gives CASSSTGGGNEQYF.

The CDR3 sequence is CASSIRTVKSDTQYF. The CDR3 nucleotides are TGTGCCAGTAGTATTAGGACAGTTAAATCAGATACGCAGTATTTT. The rearrangement joins TRBV19 to TRBJ2-3, with D perhaps matching TRBD1 (6 bases). CDR1 is LNHDA, CDR2 SQIVND, per germline (reference sequence). V dropped 3 bases and J dropped 4 bases, with 14 bases sitting between them. The CDR3 runs to 15 residues.

The V gene is TRBV2, the J gene TRBJ2-2, with 14 bases lining up with TRBD2. Germline V gives CDR1 SNHLY, CDR2 FYNNEI. The CDR3 runs to 15 residues. The V segment lost 10 bases and the J segment 6 bases; nucleotides outside the gene matches: 7. The CDR3 nucleotides read TGTGCCATCACCGGGACTAGCGGGAGAGCCGGGGAGCTGTTTTTT. This encodes CAITGTSGRAGELFF.

This clone showed up just once. J is TRBJ2-7 and V is TRBV4-1; 7 bases are a match to TRBD1. There are 13 residues in the CDR3. V trimming: 4 bases; J trimming: 2 bases; junction bases outside the gene matches: 2. In germline, CDR1 is MGHRA, CDR2 YSYEKL. CDR3 protein: CASSPTGAYEQYF. The CDR3 DNA is TGCGCCAGCAGCCCCACAGGGGCCTACGAGCAGTACTTC.

This rearrangement joins TRBV5-8 to TRBJ2-5; TRBD2 aligns across 8 bases. V gave up 8 bases and J gave up 2 bases; unmatched junction bases: 11. This CDR3 spans 15 amino acids. CDR1 SGHTS and CDR2 YDEGEE come from the germline V gene. DNA of the CDR3: TGTGCCAGTGGAATTAGGGGACTAGGACAAGAGACCCAGTACTTC. Translation gives CASGIRGLGQETQYF.

The chain has TRBV3-1 (or the pseudogene TRBV3-2) and TRBJ2-3; TRBD2 is a possible D gene (5 bases). Trimming took 4 bases from V and 6 from J, leaving 23 bases between them. Per the germline V gene, CDR1 is LGHDT and CDR2 is YNNKEL (reference sequence). This CDR3 region has 17 residues. CDR3 DNA sequence: TGTGCCAGCAGCCTTAACTTGGACGGGCCGCCGGGGGATACGCAGTATTTT. Translating gives CASSLNLDGPPGDTQYF.

The chain links TRBV12-5 to TRBJ2-7; a possible D gene is TRBD1 (6 bases). Trimming left V 6 bases short and J 1 base short, with 10 bases between. The CDR3 has 13 residues. The germline V gene has CDR1 LGHNT and CDR2 FRNRAP. CDR3 nucleotide sequence: TGTGCTAGTGGACGGGACACATCCTACGAGCAGTACTTC. Its translation is CASGRDTSYEQYF.

The rearrangement links TRBV2 to TRBJ2-7, with 7 bases matching TRBD1. The CDR3 runs 14 residues. With 6 bases clipped from V and 2 bases from J, the junction kept 7 bases outside the gene matches. Germline CDR1 is SNHLY and CDR2 is FYNNEI. This CDR3 is CASSLDRVTYEQYF. CDR3 sequence (DNA): TGTGCCAGCAGCCTAGACAGGGTGACCTACGAGCAGTACTTC.

CDR3 nucleotide sequence: TGTGCCAGCTCGGACAGGGGGGTCGTAGTATCTTACGAGCAGTACTTC. This translates into CASSDRGVVVSYEQYF. V usage is TRBV7-9 and J usage is TRBJ2-7; 10 nucleotides match TRBD1. The CDR3 length is 16 residues. V gave up 8 bases and J gave up 4 bases; unmatched junction bases: 14. Germline CDR1 SEHNR, CDR2 FQNEAQ (reference sequence).

The gene calls are TRBV6-5 and TRBJ2-5, with TRBD1 as a possible D gene (5 bases). CDR1 is MNHEY and CDR2 is SVGAGI in the germline V gene. The CDR3 is 15 residues long. V lost 5 bases to trimming and J lost 2 bases, with 15 bases between them. The CDR3 nucleotides are TGTGCCAGCAGTCAGCTTCAGGGTGCGCAAGAGACCCAGTACTTC. Translated, it gives CASSQLQGAQETQYF.